What follows are 5 T cell receptor beta chains derived from one specimen sequenced in a study of immune evolution from preneoplasia to lung adenocarcinoma. Data came from immunoSEQ multiplex PCR; TCRdb stores just in-frame clones and leaves some out. The table has fewer than 4,500 clones, roughly 87% seen once; the top ten hold more than 4.5%. Sequencing was carried out using FFPE minimally invasive lung adenocarcinoma tissue. These receptors all come from a donor older than 65 with lung adenocarcinoma.

This clone was recorded once. V is TRBV28 and J is TRBJ1-3, with 7 positions matching TRBD1. The CDR3 contains 16 residues. The V gene's germline CDR1 is MDHEN and CDR2 SYDVKM. V was pared by 6 bases and J by 0 bases, with 8 bases of the junction left unmatched. The DNA of the CDR3 is TGTGCCAGCAGGGGGAGGACAGGTCTCTCTGGAAACACCATATATTTT. Protein: CASRGRTGLSGNTIYF. Together with reference TRBV28 and TRBJ1-3, the CDR3 gives the full variable domain: DVKVTQSSRYLVKRTGEKVFLECVQDMDHENMFWYRQDPGLGLRLIYFSYDVKMKEKGDIPEGYSVSREKKERFSLILESASTNQTSMYLCASRGRTGLSGNTIYFGEGSWLTVV.

The V call is TRBV5-5, the J call TRBJ2-1; the match to TRBD1 covers 7 bases. CDR1 and CDR2 (germline): SGHKS, YYEKEE (reference sequence). This CDR3 has 15 amino acids. With 4 bases clipped from V and 5 bases from J, the junction kept 9 bases outside the gene matches. CDR3 region: CASSTIPDRDNEQFF. CDR3 sequence (DNA): TGTGCCAGCAGCACTATCCCTGACAGGGACAATGAGCAGTTCTTC.

This clone is a singleton in its sample. The chain carries TRBV2 and TRBJ1-4, with a weak D call TRBD1 (5 bases). This CDR3 is 14 amino acids long. V lost 5 bases, J lost 7 bases, and 14 bases lay in between. CDR1 is SNHLY, CDR2 FYNNEI, per germline. As DNA, the CDR3 is TGTGCCAGCAGTAACAGGTTCCCGGGTGAAAAACTGTTTTTT. As protein: CASSNRFPGEKLFF.

J is TRBJ2-7 and V is TRBV13, with 9 bases identical to TRBD1. The germline gives CDR1 PRHDT, CDR2 FYEKMQ (reference sequence). J was trimmed by 5 bases and V by 4 bases; bases with no gene match: 6. CDR3 length: 14 residues. The CDR3 bases are TGTGCCAGCAGCTCCGGACAGGGGAAAGACGAGCAGTACTTC. Its protein product is CASSSGQGKDEQYF.

CDR3 bases: TGTGCCAGCAGCGGGACAGGAATTCATAATGAGCAGTTCTTC. Its protein is CASSGTGIHNEQFF. The chain links TRBV5-5 to TRBJ2-1; 8 bases align to TRBD1. Germline values: CDR1 SGHKS, CDR2 YYEKEE (reference sequence). CDR3 size: 14 residues. Unmatched junction bases numbered 7, after V lost 4 bases and J lost 7 bases.